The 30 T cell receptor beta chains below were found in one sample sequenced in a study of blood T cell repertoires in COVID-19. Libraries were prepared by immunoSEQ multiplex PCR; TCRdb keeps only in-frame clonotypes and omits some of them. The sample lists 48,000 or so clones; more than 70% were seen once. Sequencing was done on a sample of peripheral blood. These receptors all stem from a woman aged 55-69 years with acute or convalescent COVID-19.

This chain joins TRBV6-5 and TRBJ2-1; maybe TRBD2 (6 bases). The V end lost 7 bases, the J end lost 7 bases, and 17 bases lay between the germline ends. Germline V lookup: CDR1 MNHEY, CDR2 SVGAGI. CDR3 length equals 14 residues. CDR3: CASILLASFNEQFF. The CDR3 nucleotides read TGTGCCAGCATCCTGCTAGCGTCTTTTAATGAGCAGTTCTTC.

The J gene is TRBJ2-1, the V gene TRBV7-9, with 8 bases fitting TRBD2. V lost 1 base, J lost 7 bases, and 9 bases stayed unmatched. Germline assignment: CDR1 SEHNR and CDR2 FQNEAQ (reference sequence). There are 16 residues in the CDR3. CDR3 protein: CASSLVLSGGHNEQFF. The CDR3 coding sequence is TGTGCCAGCAGCTTAGTACTCTCGGGGGGGCATAATGAGCAGTTCTTC.

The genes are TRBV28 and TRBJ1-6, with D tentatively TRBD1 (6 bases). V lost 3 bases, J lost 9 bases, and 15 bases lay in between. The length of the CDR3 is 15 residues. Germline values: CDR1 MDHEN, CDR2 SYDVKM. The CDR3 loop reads CASSLNQGLVSPLHF. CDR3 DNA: TGTGCCAGCAGTTTGAATCAGGGGCTCGTTTCACCCCTCCACTTT.

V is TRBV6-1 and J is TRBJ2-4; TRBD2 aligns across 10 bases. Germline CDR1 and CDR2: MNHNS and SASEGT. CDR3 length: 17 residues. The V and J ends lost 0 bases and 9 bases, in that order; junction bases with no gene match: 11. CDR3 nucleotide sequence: TGTGCCAGCAGTGAAGCGTTGAGCGGGGGGGCCACGGTCATTCAGTACTTC. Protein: CASSEALSGGATVIQYF.

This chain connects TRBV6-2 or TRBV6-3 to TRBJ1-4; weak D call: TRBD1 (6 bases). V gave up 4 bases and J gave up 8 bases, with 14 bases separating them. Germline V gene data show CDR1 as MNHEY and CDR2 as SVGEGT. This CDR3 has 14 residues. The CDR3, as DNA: TGTGCCAGCAGTTGGGGGCCTCCAGGCGAAAAACTGTTTTTT. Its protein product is CASSWGPPGEKLFF.

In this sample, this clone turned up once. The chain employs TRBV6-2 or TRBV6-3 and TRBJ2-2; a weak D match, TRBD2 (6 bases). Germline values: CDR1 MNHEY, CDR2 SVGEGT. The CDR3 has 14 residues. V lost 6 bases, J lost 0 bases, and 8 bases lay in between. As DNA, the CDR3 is TGTGCCAGCAGCAGACTAGCGAACACCGGGGAGCTGTTTTTT. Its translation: CASSRLANTGELFF.

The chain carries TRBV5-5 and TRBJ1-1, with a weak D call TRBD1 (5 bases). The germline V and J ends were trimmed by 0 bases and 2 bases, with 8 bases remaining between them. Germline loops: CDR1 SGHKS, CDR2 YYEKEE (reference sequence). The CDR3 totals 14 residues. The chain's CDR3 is CASSLGRANTEAFF. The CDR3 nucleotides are TGTGCCAGCAGCTTGGGCAGGGCTAACACTGAAGCTTTCTTT.

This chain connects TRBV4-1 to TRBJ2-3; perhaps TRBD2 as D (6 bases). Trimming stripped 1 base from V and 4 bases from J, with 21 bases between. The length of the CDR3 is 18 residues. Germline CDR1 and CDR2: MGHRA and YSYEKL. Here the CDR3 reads CASSQAMAGPTSPDTQYF. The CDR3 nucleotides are TGCGCCAGCAGCCAAGCAATGGCGGGACCGACTTCGCCAGATACGCAGTATTTT.

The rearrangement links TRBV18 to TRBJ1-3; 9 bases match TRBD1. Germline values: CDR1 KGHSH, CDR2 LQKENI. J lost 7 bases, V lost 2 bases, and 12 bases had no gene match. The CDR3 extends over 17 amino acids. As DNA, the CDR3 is TGTGCCAGCTCACCATATCCCCCCCAGGGACAGGGCAACACCATATATTTT. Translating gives CASSPYPPQGQGNTIYF.

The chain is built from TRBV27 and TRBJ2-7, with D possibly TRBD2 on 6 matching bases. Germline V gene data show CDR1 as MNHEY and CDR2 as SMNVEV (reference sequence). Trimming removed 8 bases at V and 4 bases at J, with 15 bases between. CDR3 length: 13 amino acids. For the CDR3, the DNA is TGTGCCAGCTCGGACCCAGCGGGTTACGAGCAGTACTTC. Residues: CASSDPAGYEQYF.

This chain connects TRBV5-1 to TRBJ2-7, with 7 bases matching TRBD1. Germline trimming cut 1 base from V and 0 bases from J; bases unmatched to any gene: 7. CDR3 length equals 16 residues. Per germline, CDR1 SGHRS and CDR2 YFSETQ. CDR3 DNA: TGCGCCAGCAGCTTGAATGCCGGGACAGTCTCCTACGAGCAGTACTTC. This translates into CASSLNAGTVSYEQYF.

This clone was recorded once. As DNA, the CDR3 is TGCGCCAGCAGCGCGTTACAGGGGGCGAGAACCGGGGAGCTGTTTTTT. Residues: CASSALQGARTGELFF. The chain combines TRBV5-1 with TRBJ2-2; 9 positions match TRBD1. Germline CDR1 and CDR2: SGHRS and YFSETQ. The CDR3 is 16 amino acids. V dropped 4 bases and J dropped 5; count of bases not matched to a gene: 9.

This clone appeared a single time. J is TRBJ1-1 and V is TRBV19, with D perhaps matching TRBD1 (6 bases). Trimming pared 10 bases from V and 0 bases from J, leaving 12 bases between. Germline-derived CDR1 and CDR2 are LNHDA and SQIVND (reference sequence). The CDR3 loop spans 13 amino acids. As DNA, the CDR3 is TGTGCCACTGGACAGCAGATGAACACTGAAGCTTTCTTT. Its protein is CATGQQMNTEAFF.

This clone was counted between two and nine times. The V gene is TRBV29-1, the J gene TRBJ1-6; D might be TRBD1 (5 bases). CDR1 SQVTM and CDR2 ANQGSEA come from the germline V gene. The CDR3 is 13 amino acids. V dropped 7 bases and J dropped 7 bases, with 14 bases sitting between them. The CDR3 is CSAGLGGNSPLHF. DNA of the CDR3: TGCAGCGCGGGGCTGGGAGGCAATTCACCCCTCCACTTT.

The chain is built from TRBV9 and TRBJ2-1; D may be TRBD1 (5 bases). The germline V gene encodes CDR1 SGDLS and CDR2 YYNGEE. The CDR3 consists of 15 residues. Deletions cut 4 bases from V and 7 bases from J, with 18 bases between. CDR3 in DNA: TGTGCCAGCAGCTTGACTGACAGTATCTGGAATGAGCAGTTCTTC. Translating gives CASSLTDSIWNEQFF.

This CDR3 reads CASSRPGADEQYF. The CDR3 nucleotides are TGTGCCAGCTCTAGACCAGGGGCCGACGAGCAGTACTTC. This chain connects TRBV6-5 to TRBJ2-7, with D perhaps matching TRBD1 (6 bases). With 8 bases removed from V and 5 bases from J, the gap between germline ends came to 16 bases. The CDR3 consists of 13 residues. The germline V gene encodes CDR1 MNHEY and CDR2 SVGAGI.

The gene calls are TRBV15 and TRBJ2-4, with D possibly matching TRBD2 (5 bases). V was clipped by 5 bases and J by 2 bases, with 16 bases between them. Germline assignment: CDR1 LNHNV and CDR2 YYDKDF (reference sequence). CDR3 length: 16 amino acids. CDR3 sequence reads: CATSVADRLTKNIQYF. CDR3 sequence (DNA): TGTGCCACCAGCGTGGCTGATAGACTAACCAAAAACATTCAGTACTTC.

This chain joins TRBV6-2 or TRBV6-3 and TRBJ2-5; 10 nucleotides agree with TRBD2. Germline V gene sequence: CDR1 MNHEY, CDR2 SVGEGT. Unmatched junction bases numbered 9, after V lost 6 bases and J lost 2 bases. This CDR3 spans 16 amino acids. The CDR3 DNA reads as TGTGCCAGCAGCCCTAGCGGGAGAGGCCGGCAAGAGACCCAGTACTTC. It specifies CASSPSGRGRQETQYF.

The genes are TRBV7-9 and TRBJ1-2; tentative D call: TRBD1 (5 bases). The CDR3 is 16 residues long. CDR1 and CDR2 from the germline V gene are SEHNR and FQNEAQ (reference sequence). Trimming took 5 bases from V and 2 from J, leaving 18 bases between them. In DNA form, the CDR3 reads TGTGCCAGCAGCCTGGTGTCTCAGGGCTTGAACTATGGCTACACCTTC. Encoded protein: CASSLVSQGLNYGYTF. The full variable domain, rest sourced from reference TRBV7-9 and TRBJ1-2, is DTGVSQNPRHKITKRGQNVTFRCDPISEHNRLYWYRQTLGQGPEFLTYFQNEAQLEKSRLLSDRFSAERPKGSFSTLEIQRTEQGDSAMYLCASSLVSQGLNYGYTFGSGTRLTVV.

The CDR3 spells CASSQPGLGIGPIRAEAFF. DNA for the CDR3: TGCGCCAGCAGTCAACCAGGGCTTGGGATTGGGCCCATCAGGGCTGAAGCTTTCTTT. The chain is built from TRBV23-1 and TRBJ1-1; D might be TRBD1 (5 bases). TRBV23-1 is recorded as an ORF, its role being uncertain. The CDR3 has 19 amino acids. V lost 2 bases to trimming and J lost 6 bases, with 28 bases between them.

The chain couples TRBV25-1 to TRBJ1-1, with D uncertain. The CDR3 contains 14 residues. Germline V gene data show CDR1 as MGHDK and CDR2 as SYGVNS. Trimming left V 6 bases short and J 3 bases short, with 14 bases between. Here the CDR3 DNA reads TGTGCCAGCAGCAGACCTGGGCCGGACACTGAAGCTTTCTTT. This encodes CASSRPGPDTEAFF.

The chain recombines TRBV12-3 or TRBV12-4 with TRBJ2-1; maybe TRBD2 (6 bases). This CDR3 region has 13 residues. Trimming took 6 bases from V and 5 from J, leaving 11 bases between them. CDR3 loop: CASRFGLNNEQFF. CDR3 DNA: TGTGCCAGCAGATTCGGACTAAACAATGAGCAGTTCTTC.

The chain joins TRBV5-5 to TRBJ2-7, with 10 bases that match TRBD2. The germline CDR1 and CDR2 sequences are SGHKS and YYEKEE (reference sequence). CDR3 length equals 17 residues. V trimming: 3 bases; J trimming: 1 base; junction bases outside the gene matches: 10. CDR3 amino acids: CASSWGLAGELSYEQYF. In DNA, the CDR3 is TGTGCCAGCAGCTGGGGGCTAGCGGGAGAATTATCCTACGAGCAGTACTTC.

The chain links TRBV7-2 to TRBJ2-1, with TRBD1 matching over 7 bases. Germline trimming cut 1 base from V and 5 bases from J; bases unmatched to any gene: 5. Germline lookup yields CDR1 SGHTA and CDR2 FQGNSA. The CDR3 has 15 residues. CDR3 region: CASSLGTGVHNEQFF. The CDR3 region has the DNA TGTGCCAGCAGCTTAGGCACAGGGGTACACAATGAGCAGTTCTTC.

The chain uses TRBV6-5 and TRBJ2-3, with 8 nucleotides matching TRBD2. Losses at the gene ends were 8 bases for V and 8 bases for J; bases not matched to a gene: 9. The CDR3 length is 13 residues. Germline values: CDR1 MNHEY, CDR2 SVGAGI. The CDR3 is CASGSGVLGTQYF. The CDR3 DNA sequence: TGTGCCAGCGGTAGCGGGGTCTTGGGTACGCAGTATTTT.

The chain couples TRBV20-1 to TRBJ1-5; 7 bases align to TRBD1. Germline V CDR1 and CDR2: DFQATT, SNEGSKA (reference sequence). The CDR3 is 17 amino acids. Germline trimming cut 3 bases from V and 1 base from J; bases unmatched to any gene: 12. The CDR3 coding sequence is TGCAGTGCTAGTTCGCGAGCCAGGACAGGAAGCAATCAGCCCCAGCATTTT. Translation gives CSASSRARTGSNQPQHF.

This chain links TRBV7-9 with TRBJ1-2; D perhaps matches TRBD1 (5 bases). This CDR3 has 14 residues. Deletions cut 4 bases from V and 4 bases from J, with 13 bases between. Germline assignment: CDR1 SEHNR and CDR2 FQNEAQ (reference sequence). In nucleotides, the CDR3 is TGTGCCAGCAGCTCCGGACACCCGGTCTATGGCTACACCTTC. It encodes CASSSGHPVYGYTF.

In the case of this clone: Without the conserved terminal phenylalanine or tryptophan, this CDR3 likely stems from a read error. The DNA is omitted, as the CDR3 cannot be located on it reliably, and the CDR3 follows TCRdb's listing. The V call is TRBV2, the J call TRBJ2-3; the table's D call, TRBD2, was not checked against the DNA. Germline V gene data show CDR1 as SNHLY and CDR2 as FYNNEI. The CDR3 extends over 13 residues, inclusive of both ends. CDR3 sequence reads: CASRAGLAGARMS.

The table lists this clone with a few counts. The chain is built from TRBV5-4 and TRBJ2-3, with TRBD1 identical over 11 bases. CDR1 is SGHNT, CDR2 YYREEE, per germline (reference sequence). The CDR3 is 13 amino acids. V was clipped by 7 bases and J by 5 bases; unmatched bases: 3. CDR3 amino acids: CASGQGAEDTQYF. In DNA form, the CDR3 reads TGTGCCAGCGGACAGGGGGCAGAAGATACGCAGTATTTT.

CDR3 bases: TGTGCCAGCAGCTGGGGACAGGGGAGCAATGAGCAGTTCTTC. Its translation: CASSWGQGSNEQFF. The V and J genes are TRBV5-5 and TRBJ2-1; 10 bases match TRBD1. Germline CDR1 is SGHKS and CDR2 is YYEKEE (reference sequence). The CDR3 totals 14 residues. The junction had 3 bases not matched to a gene; V was cut back by 3 bases and J by 6 bases.